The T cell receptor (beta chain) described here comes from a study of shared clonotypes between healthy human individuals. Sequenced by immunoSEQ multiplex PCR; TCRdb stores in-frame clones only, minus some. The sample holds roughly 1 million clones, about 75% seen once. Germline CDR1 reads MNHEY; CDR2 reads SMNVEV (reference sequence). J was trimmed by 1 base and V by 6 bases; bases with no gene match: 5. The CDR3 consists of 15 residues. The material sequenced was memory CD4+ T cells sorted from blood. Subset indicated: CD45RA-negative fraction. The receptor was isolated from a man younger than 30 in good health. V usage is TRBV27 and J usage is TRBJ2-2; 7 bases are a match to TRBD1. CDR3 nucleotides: TGTGCCAGCAGACCCGGGACAGAGAACACCGGGGAGCTGTTTTTT. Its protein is CASRPGTENTGELFF.